This T cell receptor beta chain was captured by sequencing in a study of cytomegalovirus exposure and HLA in healthy donors. Study in general: Falling in the Caucasian-associated ancestry cluster were about four fifths of 398 genotyped donors.

Study-wide points: Associated with cytomegalovirus, according to the listing, were around 160 TCR beta chains. The only immune exposure information that was available was CMV serostatus. Presence/absence analyses rested on an assumption that sequencing depth was roughly uniform across donors.

This CDR3 region has 13 residues. CDR1 and CDR2 (germline): SGHAT, FQNNGV. Trimming left V 4 bases short and J 6 bases short, with 10 bases between. A remark on this clone: Its antigen remains unknown.

PCR used 60 Vbeta primers and 13 Jbeta primers. The repertoire was sequenced with immunoSEQ multiplex PCR; TCRdb's copy has only in-frame clones and lacks some. This sample's clone table lists 45,000 to 55,000 clones. This sequence was found in a middle-aged man in good health and CMV-seropositive. V and J are TRBV11-2 and TRBJ1-5, with a weak D call TRBD1 (6 bases). Material: PBMCs. CDR3 sequence reads: CASSSNRVQPQHF. Here the CDR3 DNA reads TGTGCCAGCAGCTCTAACAGGGTTCAGCCCCAGCATTTT.